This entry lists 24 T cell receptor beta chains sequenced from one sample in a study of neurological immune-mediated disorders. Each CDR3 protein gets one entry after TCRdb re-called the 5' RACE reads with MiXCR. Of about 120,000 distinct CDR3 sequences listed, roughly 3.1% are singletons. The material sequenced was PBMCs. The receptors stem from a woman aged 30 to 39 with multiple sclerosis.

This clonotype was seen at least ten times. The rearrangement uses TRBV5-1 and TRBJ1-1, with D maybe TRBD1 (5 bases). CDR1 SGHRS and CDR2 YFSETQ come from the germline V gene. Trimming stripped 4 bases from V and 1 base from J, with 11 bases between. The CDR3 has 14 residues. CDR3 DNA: TGCGCCAGCAGCCAGGGACGGGCGAACACTGAAGCTTTCTTT. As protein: CASSQGRANTEAFF.

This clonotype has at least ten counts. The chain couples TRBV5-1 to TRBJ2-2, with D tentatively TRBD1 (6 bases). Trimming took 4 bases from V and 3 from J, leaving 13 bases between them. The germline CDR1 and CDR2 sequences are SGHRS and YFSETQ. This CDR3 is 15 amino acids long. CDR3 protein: CASSLTGRDTGELFF. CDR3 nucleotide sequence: TGCGCCAGCAGCCTGACAGGCAGGGACACCGGGGAGCTGTTTTTT. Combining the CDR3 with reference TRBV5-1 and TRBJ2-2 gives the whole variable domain KAGVTQTPRYLIKTRGQQVTLSCSPISGHRSVSWYQQTPGQGLQFLFEYFSETQRNKGNFPGRFSGRQFSNSRSEMNVSTLELGDSALYLCASSLTGRDTGELFFGEGSRLTVL.

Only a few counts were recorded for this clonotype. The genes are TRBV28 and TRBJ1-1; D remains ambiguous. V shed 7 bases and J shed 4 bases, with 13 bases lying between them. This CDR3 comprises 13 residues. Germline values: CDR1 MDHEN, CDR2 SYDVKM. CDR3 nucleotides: TGTGCCAGCAAGGAGTCGGGGTTCACTGAAGCTTTCTTT. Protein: CASKESGFTEAFF. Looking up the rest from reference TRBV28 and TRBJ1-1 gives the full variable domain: DVKVTQSSRYLVKRTGEKVFLECVQDMDHENMFWYRQDPGLGLRLIYFSYDVKMKEKGDIPEGYSVSREKKERFSLILESASTNQTSMYLCASKESGFTEAFFGQGTRLTVV.

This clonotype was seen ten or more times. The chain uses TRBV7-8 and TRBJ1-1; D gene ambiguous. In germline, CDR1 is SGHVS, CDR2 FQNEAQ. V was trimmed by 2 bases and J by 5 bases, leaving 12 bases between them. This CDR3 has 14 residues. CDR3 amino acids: CASSLLSMTTEAFF. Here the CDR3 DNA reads TGTGCCAGCAGCTTACTCAGTATGACGACTGAAGCTTTCTTT.

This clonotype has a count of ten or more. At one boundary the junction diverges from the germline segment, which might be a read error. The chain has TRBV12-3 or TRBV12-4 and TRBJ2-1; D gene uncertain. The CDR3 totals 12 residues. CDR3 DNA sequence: TGTGCCAGCACTTTAGAGATTGGTGAGCAGTTCTTC. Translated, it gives CASTLEIGEQFF.

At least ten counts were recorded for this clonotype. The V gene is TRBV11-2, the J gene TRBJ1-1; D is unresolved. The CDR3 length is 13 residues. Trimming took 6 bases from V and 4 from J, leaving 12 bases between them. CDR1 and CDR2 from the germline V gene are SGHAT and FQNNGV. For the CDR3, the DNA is TGTGCCAGCAGGGGTTCCGGACCCACTGAAGCTTTCTTT. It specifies CASRGSGPTEAFF.

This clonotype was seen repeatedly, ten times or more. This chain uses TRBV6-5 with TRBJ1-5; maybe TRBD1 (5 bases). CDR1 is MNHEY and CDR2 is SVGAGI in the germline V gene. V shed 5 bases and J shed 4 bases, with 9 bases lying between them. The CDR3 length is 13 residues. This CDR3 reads CASSGGDNQPQHF. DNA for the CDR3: TGTGCCAGCAGTGGGGGGGATAATCAGCCCCAGCATTTT.

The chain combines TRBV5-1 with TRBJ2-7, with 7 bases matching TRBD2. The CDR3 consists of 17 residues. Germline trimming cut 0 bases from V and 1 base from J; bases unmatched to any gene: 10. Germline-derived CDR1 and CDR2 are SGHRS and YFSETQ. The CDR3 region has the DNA TGCGCCAGCAGCTTGGCCCCCACTAGCGCATCGTCCTACGAGCAGTACTTC. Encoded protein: CASSLAPTSASSYEQYF.

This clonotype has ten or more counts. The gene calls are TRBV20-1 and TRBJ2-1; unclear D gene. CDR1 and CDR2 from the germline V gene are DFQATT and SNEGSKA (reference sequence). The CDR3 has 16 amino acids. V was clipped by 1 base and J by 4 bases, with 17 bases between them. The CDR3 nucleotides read TGCAGTGCTAGAGGCTCTGGCGCGGAGAATTACAATGAGCAGTTCTTC. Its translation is CSARGSGAENYNEQFF.

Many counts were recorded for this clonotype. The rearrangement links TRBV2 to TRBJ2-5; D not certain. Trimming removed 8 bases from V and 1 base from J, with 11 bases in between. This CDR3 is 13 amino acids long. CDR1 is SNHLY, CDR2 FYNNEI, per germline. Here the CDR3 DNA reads TGTGCCAGCCATCTAGGGTCCCAAGAGACCCAGTACTTC. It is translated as CASHLGSQETQYF.

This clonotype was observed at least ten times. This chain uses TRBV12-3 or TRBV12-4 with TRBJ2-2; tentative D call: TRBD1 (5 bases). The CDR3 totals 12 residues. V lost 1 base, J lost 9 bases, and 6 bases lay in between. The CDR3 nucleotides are TGTGCCAGCAGTTTAGGGGGCCGGGAGCTGTTTTTT. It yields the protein CASSLGGRELFF.

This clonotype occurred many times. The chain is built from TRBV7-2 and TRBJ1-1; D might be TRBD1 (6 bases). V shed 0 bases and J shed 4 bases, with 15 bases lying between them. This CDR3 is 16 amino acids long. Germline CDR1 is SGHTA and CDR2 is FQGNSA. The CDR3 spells CASSLAGTNQGTEAFF. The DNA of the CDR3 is TGTGCCAGCAGCTTAGCGGGGACAAACCAGGGCACTGAAGCTTTCTTT.

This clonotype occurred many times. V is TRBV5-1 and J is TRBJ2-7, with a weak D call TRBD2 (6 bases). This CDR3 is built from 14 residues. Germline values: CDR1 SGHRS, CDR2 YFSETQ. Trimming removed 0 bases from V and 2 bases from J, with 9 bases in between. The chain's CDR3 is CASSLVAGTYEQYF. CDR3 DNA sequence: TGCGCCAGCAGCTTGGTGGCGGGGACCTACGAGCAGTACTTC.

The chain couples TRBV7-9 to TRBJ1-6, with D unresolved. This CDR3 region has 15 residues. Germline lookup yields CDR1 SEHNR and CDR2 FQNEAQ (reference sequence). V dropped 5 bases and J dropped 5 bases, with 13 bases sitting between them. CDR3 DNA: TGTGCCAGCAGCCAGGCGGCAGGAAATAATTCACCCCTCCACTTT. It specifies CASSQAAGNNSPLHF.

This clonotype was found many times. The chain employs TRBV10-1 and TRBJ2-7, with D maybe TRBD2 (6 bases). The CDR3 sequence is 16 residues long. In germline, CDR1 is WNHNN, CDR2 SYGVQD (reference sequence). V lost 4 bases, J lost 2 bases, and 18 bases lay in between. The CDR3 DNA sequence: TGCGCCAGCAGTGGACACCGGGACTCACCCACCTACGAGCAGTACTTC. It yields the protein CASSGHRDSPTYEQYF.

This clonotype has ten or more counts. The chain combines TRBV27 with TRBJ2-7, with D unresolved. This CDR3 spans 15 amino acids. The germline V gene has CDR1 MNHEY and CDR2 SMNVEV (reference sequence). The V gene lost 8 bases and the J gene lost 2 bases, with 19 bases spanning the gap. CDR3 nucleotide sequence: TGTGCCAGCCCTACAGCAGGCCTGCACACCTACGAGCAGTACTTC. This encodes CASPTAGLHTYEQYF.

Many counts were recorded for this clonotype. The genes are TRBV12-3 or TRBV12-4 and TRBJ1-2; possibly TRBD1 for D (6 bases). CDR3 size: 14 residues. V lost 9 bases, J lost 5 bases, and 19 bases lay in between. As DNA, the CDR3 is TGTGCCAGTAGTACCCAAGGGGGGACGTATGGCTACACCTTC. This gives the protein CASSTQGGTYGYTF.

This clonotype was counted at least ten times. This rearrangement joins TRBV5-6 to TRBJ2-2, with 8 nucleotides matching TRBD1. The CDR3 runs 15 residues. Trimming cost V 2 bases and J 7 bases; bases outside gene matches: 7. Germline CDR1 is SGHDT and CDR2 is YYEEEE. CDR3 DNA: TGTGCCAGCAGCTTATGGACAGGGATCGTCGGGGAGCTGTTTTTT. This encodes CASSLWTGIVGELFF.

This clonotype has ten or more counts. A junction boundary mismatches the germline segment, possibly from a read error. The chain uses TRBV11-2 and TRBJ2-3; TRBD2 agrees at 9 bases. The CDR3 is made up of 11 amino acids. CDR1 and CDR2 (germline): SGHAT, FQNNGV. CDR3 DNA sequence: TGTGCCAGCAGCTTAGAAGGGCTAGCGGGGTTT. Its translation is CASSLEGLAGF.

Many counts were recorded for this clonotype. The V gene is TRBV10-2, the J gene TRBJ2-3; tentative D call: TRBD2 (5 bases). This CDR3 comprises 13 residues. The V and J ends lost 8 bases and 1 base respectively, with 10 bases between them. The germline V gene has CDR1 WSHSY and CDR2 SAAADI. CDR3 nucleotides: TGCGCCAGCCATCGGGGTGGCACAGATACGCAGTATTTT. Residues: CASHRGGTDTQYF.

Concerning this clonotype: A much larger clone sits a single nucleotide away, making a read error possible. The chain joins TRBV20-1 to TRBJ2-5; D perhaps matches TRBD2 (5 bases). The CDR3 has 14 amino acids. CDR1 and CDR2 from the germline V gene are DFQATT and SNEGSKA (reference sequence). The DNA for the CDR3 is TGCAGTGCTCCAACCGCTAGCTCTCAAGAGAACCAGTACTTC. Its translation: CSAPTASSQENQYF.

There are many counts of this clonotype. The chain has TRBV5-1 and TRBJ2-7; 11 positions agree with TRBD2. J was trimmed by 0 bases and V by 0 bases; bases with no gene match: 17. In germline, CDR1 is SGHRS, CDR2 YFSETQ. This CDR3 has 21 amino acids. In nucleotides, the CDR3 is TGCGCCAGCAGCTTGGGGGTTAAGGGACTAGCGGAGGATGGTTCCTCCTACGAGCAGTACTTC. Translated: CASSLGVKGLAEDGSSYEQYF.

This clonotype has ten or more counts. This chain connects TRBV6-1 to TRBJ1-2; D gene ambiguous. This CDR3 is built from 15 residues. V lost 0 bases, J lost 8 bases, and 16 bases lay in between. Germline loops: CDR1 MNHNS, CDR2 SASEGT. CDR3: CASSEALIGSYGYTF. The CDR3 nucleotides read TGTGCCAGCAGTGAAGCATTAATAGGGTCTTACGGCTACACCTTC.

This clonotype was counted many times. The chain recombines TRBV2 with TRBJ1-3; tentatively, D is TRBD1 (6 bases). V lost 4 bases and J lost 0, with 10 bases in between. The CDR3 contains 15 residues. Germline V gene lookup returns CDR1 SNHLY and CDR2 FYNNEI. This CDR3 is CASSAGVSSGNTIYF. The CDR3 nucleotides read TGTGCCAGCAGTGCAGGGGTTAGCTCTGGAAACACCATATATTTT.